This entry is about one T cell receptor delta chain. Its antigen is unidentified. The sample comes from a study of Vδ1+ human thymocytes. Per the germline V gene, CDR1 is TSWWSYY and CDR2 is QGS. The CDR3 is 20 amino acids. The V and J ends lost 1 base and 0 bases respectively, with 24 bases between them. Study results and limitations: In the thymus, TRG and TRD repertoires looked highly polyclonal with Gaussian CDR3 lengths. TRD repertoires were essentially private, unlike widely shared TRG clonotypes. Despite high sort purity, roughly 20% of thymic T cell receptor delta sequences were Vdelta2.

The sorted cells were CD3+ Vdelta1+ Vdelta2- thymocytes from alphabeta-depleted thymus. RNA was extracted from the cells and then reverse transcribed. The CDR3 regions were amplified by multiplex PCR from V-gene primers to a constant-region primer. TCRdb used CATT to re-call clones from the multiplex PCR reads. The sample contains 50,000 to 75,000 delta-chain clones, about 15% of which appear only once. The source is a girl under three years old who had congenital heart surgery. This rearrangement joins TRDV1 to TRDJ1, with D possibly matching TRDD3 (5 bases). Material for sequencing was Vdelta1+ gamma-delta thymocytes from the thymus. Subset here: FACS-sorted CD3+ TCRalphabeta- TCRVdelta1+ TCRVdelta2- thymocytes. The CDR3 region has the DNA TGTGCTCTTGGGGAACCCTCCATAATACGTACCTGGGCGTACACCGATAAACTCATCTTT. Translating it yields CALGEPSIIRTWAYTDKLIF.